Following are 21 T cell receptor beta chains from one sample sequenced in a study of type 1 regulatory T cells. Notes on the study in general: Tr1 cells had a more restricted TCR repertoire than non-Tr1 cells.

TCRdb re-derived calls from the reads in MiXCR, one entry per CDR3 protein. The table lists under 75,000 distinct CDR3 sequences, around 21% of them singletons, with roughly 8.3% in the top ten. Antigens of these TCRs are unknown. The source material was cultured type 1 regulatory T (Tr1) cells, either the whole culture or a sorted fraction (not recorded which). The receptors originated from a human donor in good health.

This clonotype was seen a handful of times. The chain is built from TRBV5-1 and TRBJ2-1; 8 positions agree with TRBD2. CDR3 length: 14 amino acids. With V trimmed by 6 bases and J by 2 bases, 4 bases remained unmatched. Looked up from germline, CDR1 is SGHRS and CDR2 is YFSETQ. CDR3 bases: TGCGCCAGCACGGCGGGAGGCCCCTACAATGAGCAGTTCTTC. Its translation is CASTAGGPYNEQFF.

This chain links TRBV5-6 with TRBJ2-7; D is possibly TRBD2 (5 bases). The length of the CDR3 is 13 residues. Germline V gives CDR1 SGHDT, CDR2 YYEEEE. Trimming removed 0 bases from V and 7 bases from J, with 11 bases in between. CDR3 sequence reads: CASSLDRRKEQYF. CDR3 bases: TGTGCCAGCAGCTTGGATCGGAGGAAAGAGCAGTACTTC.

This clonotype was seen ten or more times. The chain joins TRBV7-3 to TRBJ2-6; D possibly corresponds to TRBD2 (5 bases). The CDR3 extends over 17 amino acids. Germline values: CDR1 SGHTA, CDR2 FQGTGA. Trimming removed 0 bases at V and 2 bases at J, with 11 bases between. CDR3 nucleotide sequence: TGTGCCAGCAGCTTAACTGCGGGCTCAACTGGGGCCAACGTCCTGACTTTC. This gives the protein CASSLTAGSTGANVLTF.

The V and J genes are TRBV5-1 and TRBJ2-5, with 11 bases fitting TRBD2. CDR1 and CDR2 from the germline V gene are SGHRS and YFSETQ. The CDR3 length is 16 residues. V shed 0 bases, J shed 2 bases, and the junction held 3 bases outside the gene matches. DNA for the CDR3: TGCGCCAGCAGCTTGGTGCCTAGCGGGGGGCAAGAGACCCAGTACTTC. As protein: CASSLVPSGGQETQYF.

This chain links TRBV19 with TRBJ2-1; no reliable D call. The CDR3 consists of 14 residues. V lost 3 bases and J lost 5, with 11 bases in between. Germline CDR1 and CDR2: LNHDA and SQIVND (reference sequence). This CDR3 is CASSMGWRNNEQFF. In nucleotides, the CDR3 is TGTGCCAGTAGTATGGGGTGGAGAAACAATGAGCAGTTCTTC.

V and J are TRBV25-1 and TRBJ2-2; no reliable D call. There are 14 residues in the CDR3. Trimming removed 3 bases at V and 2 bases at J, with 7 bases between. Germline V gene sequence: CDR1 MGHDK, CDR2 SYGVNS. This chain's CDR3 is CASSDRINTGELFF. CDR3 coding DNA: TGTGCCAGCAGTGACCGGATAAACACCGGGGAGCTGTTTTTT.

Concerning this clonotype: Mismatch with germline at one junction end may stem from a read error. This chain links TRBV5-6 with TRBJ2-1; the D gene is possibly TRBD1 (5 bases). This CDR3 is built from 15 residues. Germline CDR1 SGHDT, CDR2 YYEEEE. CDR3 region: CASNLGQGPYNEQFF. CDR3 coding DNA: TGCGCCAGCAACTTGGGGCAGGGTCCCTACAATGAGCAGTTCTTC.

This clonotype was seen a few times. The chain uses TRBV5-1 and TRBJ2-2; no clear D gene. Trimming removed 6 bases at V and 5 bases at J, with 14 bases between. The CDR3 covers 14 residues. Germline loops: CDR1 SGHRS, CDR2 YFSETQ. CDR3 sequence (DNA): TGCGCCAGCAATAAGGATAGGAATACCGGGGAGCTGTTTTTT. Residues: CASNKDRNTGELFF.

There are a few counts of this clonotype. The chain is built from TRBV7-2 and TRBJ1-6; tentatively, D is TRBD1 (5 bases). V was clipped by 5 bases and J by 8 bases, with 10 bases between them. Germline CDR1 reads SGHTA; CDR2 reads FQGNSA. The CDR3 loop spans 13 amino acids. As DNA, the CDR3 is TGTGCCAGCAGCAACCCGACAGATTCACCCCTCCACTTT. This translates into CASSNPTDSPLHF.

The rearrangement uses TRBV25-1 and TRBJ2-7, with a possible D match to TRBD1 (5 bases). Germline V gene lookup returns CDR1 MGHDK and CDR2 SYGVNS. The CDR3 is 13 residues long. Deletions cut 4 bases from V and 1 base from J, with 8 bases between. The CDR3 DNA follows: TGTGCCAGCAGTGCGGCAGGGTCCTACGAGCAGTACTTC. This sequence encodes CASSAAGSYEQYF.

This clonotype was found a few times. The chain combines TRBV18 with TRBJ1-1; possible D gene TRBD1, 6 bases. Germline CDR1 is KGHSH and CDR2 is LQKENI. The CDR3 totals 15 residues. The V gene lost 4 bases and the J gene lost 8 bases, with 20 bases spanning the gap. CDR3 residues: CASSLQKQGLTEAFF. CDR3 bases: TGTGCCAGCTCACTCCAGAAACAGGGACTTACCGAAGCTTTCTTT.

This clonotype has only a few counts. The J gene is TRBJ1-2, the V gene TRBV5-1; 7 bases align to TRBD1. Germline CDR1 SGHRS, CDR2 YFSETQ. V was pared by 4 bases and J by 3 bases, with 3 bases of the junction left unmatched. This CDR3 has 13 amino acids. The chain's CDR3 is CASSQTGDYGYTF. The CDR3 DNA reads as TGCGCCAGCAGCCAAACAGGGGACTATGGCTACACCTTC.

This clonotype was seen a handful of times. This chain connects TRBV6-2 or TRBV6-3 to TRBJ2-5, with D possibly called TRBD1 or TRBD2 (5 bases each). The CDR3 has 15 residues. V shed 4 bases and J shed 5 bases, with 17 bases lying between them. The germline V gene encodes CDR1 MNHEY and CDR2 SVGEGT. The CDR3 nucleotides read TGTGCCAGCAGTTTAACTCCATGGGGCGGGGAGACCCAGTACTTC. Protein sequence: CASSLTPWGGETQYF.

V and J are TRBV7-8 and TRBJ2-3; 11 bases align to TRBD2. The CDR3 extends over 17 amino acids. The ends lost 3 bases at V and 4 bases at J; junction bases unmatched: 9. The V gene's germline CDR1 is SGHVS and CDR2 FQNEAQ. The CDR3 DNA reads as TGTGCCAGCAGCTTCCGTCTAGCGGGAGGTTTCGCAGATACGCAGTATTTT. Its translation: CASSFRLAGGFADTQYF.

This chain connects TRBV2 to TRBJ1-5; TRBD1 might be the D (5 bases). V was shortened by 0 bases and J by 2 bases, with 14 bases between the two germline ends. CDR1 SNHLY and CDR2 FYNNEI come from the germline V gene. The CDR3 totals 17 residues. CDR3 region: CASSEALQGTGNQPQHF. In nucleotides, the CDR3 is TGTGCCAGCAGTGAAGCGCTTCAGGGCACGGGCAATCAGCCCCAGCATTTT.

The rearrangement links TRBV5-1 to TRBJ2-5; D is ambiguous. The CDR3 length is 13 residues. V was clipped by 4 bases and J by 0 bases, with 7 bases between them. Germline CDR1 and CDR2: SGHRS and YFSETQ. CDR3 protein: CASSNSDQETQYF. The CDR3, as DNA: TGCGCCAGCAGCAACAGCGACCAAGAGACCCAGTACTTC.

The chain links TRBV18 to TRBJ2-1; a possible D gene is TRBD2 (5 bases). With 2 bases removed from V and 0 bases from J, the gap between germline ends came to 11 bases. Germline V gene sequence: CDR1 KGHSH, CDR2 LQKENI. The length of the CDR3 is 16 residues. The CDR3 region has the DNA TGTGCCAGCTCACCATTGGCGGCGGGCTCCTACAATGAGCAGTTCTTC. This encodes CASSPLAAGSYNEQFF. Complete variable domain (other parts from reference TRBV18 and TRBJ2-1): NAGVMQNPRHLVRRRGQEARLRCSPMKGHSHVYWYRQLPEEGLKFMVYLQKENIIDESGMPKERFSAEFPKEGPSILRIQQVVRGDSAAYFCASSPLAAGSYNEQFFGPGTRLTVL.

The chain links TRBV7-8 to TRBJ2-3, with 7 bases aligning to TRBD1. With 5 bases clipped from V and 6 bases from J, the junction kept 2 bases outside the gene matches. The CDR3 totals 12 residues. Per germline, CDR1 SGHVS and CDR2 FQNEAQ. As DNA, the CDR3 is TGTGCCAGCAGCACAGGGGCGGATACGCAGTATTTT. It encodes CASSTGADTQYF.

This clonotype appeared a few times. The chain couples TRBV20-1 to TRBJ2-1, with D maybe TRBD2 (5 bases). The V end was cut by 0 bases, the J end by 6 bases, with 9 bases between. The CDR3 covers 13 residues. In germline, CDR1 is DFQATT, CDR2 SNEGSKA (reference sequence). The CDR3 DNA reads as TGCAGTGCTAGAGATCCCCTAGCCAATGAGCAGTTCTTC. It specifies CSARDPLANEQFF.

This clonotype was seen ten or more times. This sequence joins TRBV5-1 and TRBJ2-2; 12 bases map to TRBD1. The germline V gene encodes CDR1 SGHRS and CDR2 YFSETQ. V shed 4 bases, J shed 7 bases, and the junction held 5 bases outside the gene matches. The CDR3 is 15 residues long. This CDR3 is CASSVGTGGFGELFF. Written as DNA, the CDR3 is TGCGCCAGCAGCGTCGGGACAGGGGGCTTCGGGGAGCTGTTTTTT.

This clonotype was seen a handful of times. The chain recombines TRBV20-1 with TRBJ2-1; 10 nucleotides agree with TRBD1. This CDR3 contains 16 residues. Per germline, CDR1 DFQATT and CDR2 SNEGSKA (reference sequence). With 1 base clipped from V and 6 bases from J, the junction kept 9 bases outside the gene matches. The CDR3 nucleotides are TGCAGTGCTAGAGGCTATGGGACAGGGGTTGGCAATGAGCAGTTCTTC. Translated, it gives CSARGYGTGVGNEQFF.